This T cell receptor (beta chain) originates from a study of blood T cell repertoires in COVID-19. The overall study: Sites across the United States, Italy and Spain contributed samples from acute and convalescent COVID-19.

The germline gives CDR1 LGHNA, CDR2 YNFKEQ. The CDR3 spans 14 residues. The V end was cut by 0 bases, the J end by 4 bases, with 9 bases between. Per the original data handling: The authors estimated nucleated cell counts from reference gene primer amplification. Only in-frame clones appear in the TCRdb table, and some are missing; sequencing was by immunoSEQ multiplex PCR. For V, J and clone size, that table is used; D and trimming come from the DNA. This sample has over 150,000 clones, with 80% to 90% found just once. This clone was detected a few times. The sequenced material came from peripheral blood. The sequence was obtained from a woman aged 70-85 years with COVID-19, enrolled during active disease. The chain combines TRBV4-2 with TRBJ1-1; D is undetermined. The CDR3 loop is CASSQDPGSTEAFF. CDR3 DNA sequence: TGTGCCAGCAGCCAAGATCCGGGGTCCACTGAAGCTTTCTTT.